This is a list of T cell receptor beta chains from one sample in a study of blood T cell repertoires in COVID-19. TCRdb's copy holds only in-frame clones and misses some; the assay was immunoSEQ multiplex PCR. The data contain around 270,000 clones, around nine tenths of them singletons. The sequenced sample consisted of peripheral blood. Receptors originate from a man aged 30 to 45 with acute or convalescent COVID-19. Each CDR3 is given with its conserved first and last residue. Fields, in order: clone size, J gene, V gene, D gene, CDR3 DNA, CDR3 protein. The D gene is left open where the match is weak. Clone size appears in some rows only: once, few, many, or a class for an expanded clone.

once,TRBJ1-6,TRBV5-6,NA,TGTGCCAGCAGCTCGCTGCCGGGGGAGGATTCACCCCTCCACTTT,CASSSLPGEDSPLHF
few,TRBJ1-5,TRBV7-8,TRBD1,TGTGCCAGCAGCCGACAGGGGCGCCCCGATCAGCCCCAGCATTTT,CASSRQGRPDQPQHF
NA,TRBJ2-4,TRBV5-4,TRBD1,TGTGCCAGCAGCCTCCCCGACAGGGGGAATAACATTCAGTACTTC,CASSLPDRGNNIQYF
once,TRBJ1-2,TRBV2,NA,TGTGCCAGCAGTGAAAGAGGCGCCAACTATGGCTACACCTTC,CASSERGANYGYTF
NA,TRBJ1-2,TRBV3-1/TRBV3-2,TRBD1,TGTGCCAGCAGTACAAACAGGGGGCGCGGCTATGGCTACACCTTC,CASSTNRGRGYGYTF
NA,TRBJ1-1,TRBV6-5,NA,TGTGCCAGCACCGGAGGCACTGTGAACACTGAAGCTTTCTTT,CASTGGTVNTEAFF
NA,TRBJ1-2,TRBV6-1,NA,TGTGCCAGCAGTGAAGTAACGGCGGGCTATGGCTACACCTTC,CASSEVTAGYGYTF
NA,TRBJ1-5,TRBV6-5,NA,TGTGCCAGCAGTACAGGGCTCGGAGGTCAGCCCCAGCATTTT,CASSTGLGGQPQHF
NA,TRBJ2-1,TRBV28,TRBD1,TGTGCCAGCAGTTTAACGGGACAGGGGGCGAATGAGCAGTTCTTC,CASSLTGQGANEQFF
once,TRBJ2-1,TRBV30,TRBD2,TGTGCCTGGAGTGTACGAGGACGGGGGGGAAACAATGAGCAGTTCTTC,CAWSVRGRGGNNEQFF